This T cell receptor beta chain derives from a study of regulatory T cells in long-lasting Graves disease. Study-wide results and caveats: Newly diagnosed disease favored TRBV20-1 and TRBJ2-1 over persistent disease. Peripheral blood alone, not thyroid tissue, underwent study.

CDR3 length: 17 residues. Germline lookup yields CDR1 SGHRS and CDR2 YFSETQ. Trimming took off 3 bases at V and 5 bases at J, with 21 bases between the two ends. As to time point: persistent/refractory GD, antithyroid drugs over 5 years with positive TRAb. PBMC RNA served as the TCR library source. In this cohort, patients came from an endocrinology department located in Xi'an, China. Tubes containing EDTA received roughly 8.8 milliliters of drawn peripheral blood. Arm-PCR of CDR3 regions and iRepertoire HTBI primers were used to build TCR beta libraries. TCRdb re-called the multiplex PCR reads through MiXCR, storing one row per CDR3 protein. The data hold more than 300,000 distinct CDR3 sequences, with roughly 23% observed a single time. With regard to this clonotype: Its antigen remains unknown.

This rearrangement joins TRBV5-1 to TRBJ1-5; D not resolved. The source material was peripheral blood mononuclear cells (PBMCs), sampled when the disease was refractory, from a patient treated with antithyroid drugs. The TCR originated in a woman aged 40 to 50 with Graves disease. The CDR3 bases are TGCGCCAGCAGCTCGACTCCAATTTTCGGGGTGGATCAGCCCCAGCATTTT. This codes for CASSSTPIFGVDQPQHF.